The T cell receptor beta chain described here comes from a study of blood T cell repertoires in COVID-19. Generated by immunoSEQ multiplex PCR, the TCRdb table keeps only in-frame clones and is missing some. This sample yields 45,000 to 60,000 clones, of which about 90% are seen a single time; less than 8% belongs to the top ten. Trimming pared 8 bases from V and 6 bases from J, leaving 14 bases between. Germline loops: CDR1 MNHEY, CDR2 SMNVEV (reference sequence). The CDR3 loop spans 12 amino acids. This sequence was found in a man in his sixties or seventies with active COVID-19. Sequencing input: peripheral blood. The gene calls are TRBV27 and TRBJ2-7; no clear D gene. The CDR3 spells CASGLSGAEQYF. CDR3 sequence (DNA): TGTGCCAGCGGCCTTTCTGGAGCCGAGCAGTACTTC.